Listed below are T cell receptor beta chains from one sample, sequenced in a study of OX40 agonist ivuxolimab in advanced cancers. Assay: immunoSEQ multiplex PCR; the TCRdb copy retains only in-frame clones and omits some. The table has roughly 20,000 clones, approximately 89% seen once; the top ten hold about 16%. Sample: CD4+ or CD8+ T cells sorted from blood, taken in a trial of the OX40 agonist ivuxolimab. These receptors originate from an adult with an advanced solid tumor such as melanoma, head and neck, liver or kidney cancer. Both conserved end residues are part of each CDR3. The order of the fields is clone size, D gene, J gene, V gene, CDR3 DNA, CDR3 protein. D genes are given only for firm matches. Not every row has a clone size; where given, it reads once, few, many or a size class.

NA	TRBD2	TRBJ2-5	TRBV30	TGTGCCTGGAGTCACGGAGCGGGGGAAGAGACCCAGTACTTC	CAWSHGAGEETQYF
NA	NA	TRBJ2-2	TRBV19	TGTGCTTCGGGGGATCCGAACACCGGGGAGCTGTTTTTT	CASGDPNTGELFF
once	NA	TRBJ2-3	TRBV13	TGTGCCAGCAGGCCCAATGGAGGCACAGATACGCAGTATTTT	CASRPNGGTDTQYF
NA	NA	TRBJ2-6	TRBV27	TGTGCCAGCAGTTTATCGGGCTCTGGGGCCAACGTCCTGACTTTC	CASSLSGSGANVLTF
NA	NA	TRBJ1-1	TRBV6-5	TGTGCCAGCAGTTACTCGAAAGGGGACGGGTACACTGAAGCTTTCTTT	CASSYSKGDGYTEAFF
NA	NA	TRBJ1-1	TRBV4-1	TGCGCCAGCAGCCCGGCAGCGAACACTGAAGCTTTCTTT	CASSPAANTEAFF
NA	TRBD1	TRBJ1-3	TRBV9	TGTGCCAGCAGCGAGCCGGAGGACAGGCCTTCTGGAAACACCATATATTTT	CASSEPEDRPSGNTIYF
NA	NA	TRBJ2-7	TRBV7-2	TGTGCCAGCAGCTTAGAGAGCAGGGCCGAGCAGTACTTC	CASSLESRAEQYF
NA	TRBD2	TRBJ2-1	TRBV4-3	TGCGCCAGCAGCCAAGATGGTAGCGGGGGATACTCCTACAATGAGCAGTTCTTC	CASSQDGSGGYSYNEQFF
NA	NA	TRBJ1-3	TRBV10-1	TGCGCCAGCATCTCATTCCTCCCGGGCTCTGGAAACACCATATATTTT	CASISFLPGSGNTIYF
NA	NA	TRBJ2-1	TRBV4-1	TGCGCCAGCAGCCCCAGGTCCGGTGAGCAGTTCTTC	CASSPRSGEQFF
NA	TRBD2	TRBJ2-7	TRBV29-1	TGCAGCGTTGAAGGGAGTAGCGGGGAGACCTACGAGCAGTACTTC	CSVEGSSGETYEQYF
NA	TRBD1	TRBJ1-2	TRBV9	TGTGCCAGCAGCGCATCGGGACAGGGGGCTGGCGGCTACACCTTC	CASSASGQGAGGYTF
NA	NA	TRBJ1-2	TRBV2	TGTGCCAGCACGAGTAACTATGGCTACACCTTC	CASTSNYGYTF
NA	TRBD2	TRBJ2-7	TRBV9	TGTGCCAGCAGCACCCTAGCGGGGGGGACCTACGAGCAGTACTTC	CASSTLAGGTYEQYF
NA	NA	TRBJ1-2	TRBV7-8	TGTGCCAGCAGCTCGTTGGGTGATGGGGGCTCTATCTATGGCTACACCTTC	CASSSLGDGGSIYGYTF
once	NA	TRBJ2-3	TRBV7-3	TGTGCCAGCAGCTTAATAGCCTATCCCACAGATACGCAGTATTTT	CASSLIAYPTDTQYF
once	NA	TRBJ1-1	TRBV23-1	TGCGCCAGCAGTCAATCTACAGGGATGAACACTGAAGCTTTCTTT	CASSQSTGMNTEAFF
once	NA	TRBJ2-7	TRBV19	TGTGCCAGTAGTCGCTCGGGGGTGGGGTCCTCCTACGAGCAGTACTTC	CASSRSGVGSSYEQYF
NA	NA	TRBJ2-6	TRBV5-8	TGTGCCAGCGTCAGGGGACTGAACGTCCTGACTTTC	CASVRGLNVLTF
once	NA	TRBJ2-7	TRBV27	TGTGCCAGCAGTCCAGGGGCCTACGAGCAGTACTTC	CASSPGAYEQYF
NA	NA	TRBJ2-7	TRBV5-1	TGCGCCAGCAGCTTTGAGCTCTCCTACGAGCAGTACTTC	CASSFELSYEQYF
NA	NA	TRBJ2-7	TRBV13	TGTGCCAGCAGCTTACTGGGGAACGAGCAGTACTTC	CASSLLGNEQYF
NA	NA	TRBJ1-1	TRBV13	TGTGCCAGCAGCTTAGGAGCAGGTACTGAAGCTTTCTTT	CASSLGAGTEAFF
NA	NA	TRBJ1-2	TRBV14	TGTGCCAGCAGCCACGTCTCCCTTAGCTACACCTTC	CASSHVSLSYTF
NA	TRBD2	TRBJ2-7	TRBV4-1	TGCGCCAGCAGCCAAGATGCAAGGGCGGGGGAGACCTACGAGCAGTACTTC	CASSQDARAGETYEQYF
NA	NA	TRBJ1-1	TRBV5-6	TGTGCCAACAGCTCCATACAGGGAATGAACACTGAAGCTTTCTTT	CANSSIQGMNTEAFF
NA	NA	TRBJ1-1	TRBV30	TGTGCCTGGGGGGACCAGAACACTGAAGCTTTCTTT	CAWGDQNTEAFF
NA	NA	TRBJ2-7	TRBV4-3	TGCGCCAGCAGCCAAGATCGGGGAACCTCCTACGAGCAGTACTTC	CASSQDRGTSYEQYF
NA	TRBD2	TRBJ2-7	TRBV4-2	TGTGCCAGCAGCCAGGGAGGGGACGCCACCTACGAGCAGTACTTC	CASSQGGDATYEQYF
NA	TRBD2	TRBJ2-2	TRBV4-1	TGCGCCAGCAGCCAAGGGGGATCGGCTAGCGGGGCCGGGGAGCTGTTTTTT	CASSQGGSASGAGELFF
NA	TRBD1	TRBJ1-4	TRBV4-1	TGCGCCAGCAGCCAAGATACAGGGGGAGGTGAAAAACTGTTTTTT	CASSQDTGGGEKLFF
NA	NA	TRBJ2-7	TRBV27	TGTGCCAGCAGTCACCATTCGGACATCTACGAGCAGTACTTC	CASSHHSDIYEQYF
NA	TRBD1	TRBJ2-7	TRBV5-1	TGCGCCAGCAGCTCGGGACAGGGGGAAGTGAACGAGCAGTACTTC	CASSSGQGEVNEQYF
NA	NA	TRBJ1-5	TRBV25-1	TGTGCCAGCAGTGAATCCAGGGCTGGGGATCAGCCCCAGCATTTT	CASSESRAGDQPQHF
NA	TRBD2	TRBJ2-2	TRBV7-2	TGTGCCAGCAGCTTAGACCAGCGGGGAGGGGAGCTGTTTTTT	CASSLDQRGGELFF
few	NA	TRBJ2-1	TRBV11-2	TGTGCCAGCTCATATAACGGCAACCACAATGAGCAGTTCTTC	CASSYNGNHNEQFF
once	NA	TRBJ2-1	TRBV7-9	TGTGCCAGCAGCCCTATGGGCAATGAGCAGTTCTTC	CASSPMGNEQFF
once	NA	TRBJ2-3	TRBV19	TGTGCCAGTAGTATAGGCCTCAGGGGCACCCCTAACACAGATATGCAGTATTTT	CASSIGLRGTPNTDMQYF
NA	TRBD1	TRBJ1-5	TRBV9	TGTGCCAGCAGCGTGGGACAGTATAATCAGCCCCAGCATTTT	CASSVGQYNQPQHF
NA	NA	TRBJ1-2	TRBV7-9	TGTGCCAGCAGCCCATCACCCAGGGACTATGGCTACACCTTC	CASSPSPRDYGYTF
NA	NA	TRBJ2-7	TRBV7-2	TGTGCCAGCAGCTCGGCTAGCTCCTACGAGCAGTACTTC	CASSSASSYEQYF
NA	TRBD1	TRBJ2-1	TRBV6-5	TGTGCCAGCAGTTACGGGACAGACAATGAGCAGTTCTTC	CASSYGTDNEQFF
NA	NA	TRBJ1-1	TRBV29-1	TGCAGCGCCGGAAGGAACACTGAAGCTTTCTTT	CSAGRNTEAFF
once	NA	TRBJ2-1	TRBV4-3	TGCGCCAGCAGCCAAGATGGAGGCTACAATGAGCAGTTCTTC	CASSQDGGYNEQFF
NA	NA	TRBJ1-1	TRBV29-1	TGCAGCTTTGGGGGAGAGAACACTGAAGCTTTCTTT	CSFGGENTEAFF
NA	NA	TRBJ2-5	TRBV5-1	TGCGCCAGCGGAAGGGACTCTACACAAGAGACCCAGTACTTC	CASGRDSTQETQYF
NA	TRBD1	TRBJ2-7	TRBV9	TGTGCCAGCAGCGTAGGACAGGGGGGCTACGAGCAGTACTTC	CASSVGQGGYEQYF
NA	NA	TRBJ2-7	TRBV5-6	TGTGCCAGCAGCGCCGGACAGACCTACGAGCAGTACTTC	CASSAGQTYEQYF
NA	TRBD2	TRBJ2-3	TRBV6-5	TGTGCCAGCAGTTATAGCGGGGGAGTTAGCACAGATACGCAGTATTTT	CASSYSGGVSTDTQYF
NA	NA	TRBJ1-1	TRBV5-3	TGTGCCAGCAGCTTGGCTATTGCTGAAGCTTTCTTT	CASSLAIAEAFF
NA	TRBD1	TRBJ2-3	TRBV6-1	TGTGCCAGCAGTTTCGGACAGGGGAGCCCAGATACGCAGTATTTT	CASSFGQGSPDTQYF
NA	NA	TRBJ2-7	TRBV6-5	TGTGCCAGCAGTAAGGGGCCGCAGTACGAGCAGTACTTC	CASSKGPQYEQYF
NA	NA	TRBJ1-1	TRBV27	TGTGCCAGCAGTTTAAGGGGGGGGGTCACTGAAGCTTTCTTT	CASSLRGGVTEAFF